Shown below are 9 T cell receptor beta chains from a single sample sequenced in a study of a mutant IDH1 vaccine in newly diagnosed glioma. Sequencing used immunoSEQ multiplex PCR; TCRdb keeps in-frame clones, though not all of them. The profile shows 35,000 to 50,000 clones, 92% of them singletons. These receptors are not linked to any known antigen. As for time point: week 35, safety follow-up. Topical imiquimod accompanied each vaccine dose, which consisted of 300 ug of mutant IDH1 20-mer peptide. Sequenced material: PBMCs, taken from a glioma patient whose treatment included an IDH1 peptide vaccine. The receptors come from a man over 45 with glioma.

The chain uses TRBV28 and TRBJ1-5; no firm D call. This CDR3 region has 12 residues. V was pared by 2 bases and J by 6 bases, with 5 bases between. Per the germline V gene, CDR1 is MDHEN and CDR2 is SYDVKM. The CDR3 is CASSLGGQPQHF. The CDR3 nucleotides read TGTGCCAGCAGTTTAGGAGGTCAGCCCCAGCATTTT.

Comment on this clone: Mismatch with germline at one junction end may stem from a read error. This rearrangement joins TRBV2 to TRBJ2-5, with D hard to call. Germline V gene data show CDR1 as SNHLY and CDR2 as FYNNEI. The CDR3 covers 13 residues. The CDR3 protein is CASSADVREAQYF. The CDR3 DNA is TGTGCCAGCAGTGCGGACGTCAGAGAGGCCCAGTACTTC.

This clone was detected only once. The CDR3 reads CAWRVGLAGDNEQYF. CDR3 nucleotides: TGTGCCTGGAGGGTAGGACTAGCGGGGGACAACGAGCAGTACTTC. V and J are TRBV30 and TRBJ2-7, with 13 bases aligning to TRBD2. V lost 3 bases and J lost 5; bases outside the gene matches: 7. Germline V gives CDR1 GTSNPN, CDR2 SVGIG (reference sequence). The CDR3 spans 15 residues.

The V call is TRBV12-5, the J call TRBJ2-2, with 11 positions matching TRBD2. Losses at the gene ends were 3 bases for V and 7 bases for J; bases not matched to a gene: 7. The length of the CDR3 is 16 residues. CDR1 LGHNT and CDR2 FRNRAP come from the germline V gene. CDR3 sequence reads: CASGFASGGYIGELFF. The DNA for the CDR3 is TGTGCTAGTGGTTTCGCTAGCGGGGGGTATATCGGGGAGCTGTTTTTT.

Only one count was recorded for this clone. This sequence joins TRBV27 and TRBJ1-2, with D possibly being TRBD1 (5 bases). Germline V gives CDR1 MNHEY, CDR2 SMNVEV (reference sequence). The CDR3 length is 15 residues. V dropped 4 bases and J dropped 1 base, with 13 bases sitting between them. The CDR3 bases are TGTGCCAGCAGTTCCAGAATCGACAGTAACTATGGCTACACCTTC. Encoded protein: CASSSRIDSNYGYTF.

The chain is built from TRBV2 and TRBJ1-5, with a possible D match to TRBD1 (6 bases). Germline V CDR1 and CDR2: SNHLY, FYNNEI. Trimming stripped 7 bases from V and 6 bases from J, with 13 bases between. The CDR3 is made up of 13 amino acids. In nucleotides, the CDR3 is TGTGCCAGCAAGGCCCTGGGGGCTCAGCCCCAGCATTTT. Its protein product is CASKALGAQPQHF.

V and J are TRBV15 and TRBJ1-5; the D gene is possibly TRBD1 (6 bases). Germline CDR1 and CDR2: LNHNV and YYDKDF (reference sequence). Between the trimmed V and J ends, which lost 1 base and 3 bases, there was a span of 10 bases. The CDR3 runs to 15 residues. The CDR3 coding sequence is TGTGCCACCAGCAGAGGGACAGCAACCAATCAGCCCCAGCATTTT. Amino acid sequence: CATSRGTATNQPQHF. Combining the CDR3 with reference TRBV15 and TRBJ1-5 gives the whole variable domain DAMVIQNPRYQVTQFGKPVTLSCSQTLNHNVMYWYQQKSSQAPKLLFHYYDKDFNNEADTPDNFQSRRPNTSFCFLDIRSPGLGDTAMYLCATSRGTATNQPQHFGDGTRLSIL.

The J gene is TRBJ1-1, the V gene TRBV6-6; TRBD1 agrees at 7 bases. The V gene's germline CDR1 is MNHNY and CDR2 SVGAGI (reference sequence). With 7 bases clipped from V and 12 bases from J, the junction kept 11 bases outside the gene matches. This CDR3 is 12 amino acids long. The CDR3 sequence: CASTIRDSSTFF. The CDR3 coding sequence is TGTGCCAGCACTATCCGGGACAGCTCGACTTTCTTT.

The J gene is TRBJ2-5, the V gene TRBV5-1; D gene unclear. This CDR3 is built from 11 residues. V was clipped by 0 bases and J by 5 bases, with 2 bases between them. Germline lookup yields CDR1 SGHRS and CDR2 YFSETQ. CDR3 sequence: CASSLDETQYF. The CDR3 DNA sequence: TGCGCCAGCAGCTTGGATGAGACCCAGTACTTC.